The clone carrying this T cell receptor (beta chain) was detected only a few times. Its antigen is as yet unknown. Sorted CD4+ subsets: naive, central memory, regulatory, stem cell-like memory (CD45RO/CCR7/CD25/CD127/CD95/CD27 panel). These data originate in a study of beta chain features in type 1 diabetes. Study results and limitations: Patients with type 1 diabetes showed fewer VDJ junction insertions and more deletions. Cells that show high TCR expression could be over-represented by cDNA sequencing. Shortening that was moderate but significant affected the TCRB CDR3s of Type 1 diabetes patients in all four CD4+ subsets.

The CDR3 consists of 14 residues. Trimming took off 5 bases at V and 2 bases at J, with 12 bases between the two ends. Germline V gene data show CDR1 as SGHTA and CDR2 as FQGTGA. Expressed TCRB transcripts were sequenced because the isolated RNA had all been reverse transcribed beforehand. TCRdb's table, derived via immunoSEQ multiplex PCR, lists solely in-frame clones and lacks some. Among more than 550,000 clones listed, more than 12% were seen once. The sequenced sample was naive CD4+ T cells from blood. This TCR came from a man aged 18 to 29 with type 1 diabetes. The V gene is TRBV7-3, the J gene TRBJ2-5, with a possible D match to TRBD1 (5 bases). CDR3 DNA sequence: TGTGCCAGCAGCGGAACAGGAAAACAAGAGACCCAGTACTTC. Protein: CASSGTGKQETQYF.